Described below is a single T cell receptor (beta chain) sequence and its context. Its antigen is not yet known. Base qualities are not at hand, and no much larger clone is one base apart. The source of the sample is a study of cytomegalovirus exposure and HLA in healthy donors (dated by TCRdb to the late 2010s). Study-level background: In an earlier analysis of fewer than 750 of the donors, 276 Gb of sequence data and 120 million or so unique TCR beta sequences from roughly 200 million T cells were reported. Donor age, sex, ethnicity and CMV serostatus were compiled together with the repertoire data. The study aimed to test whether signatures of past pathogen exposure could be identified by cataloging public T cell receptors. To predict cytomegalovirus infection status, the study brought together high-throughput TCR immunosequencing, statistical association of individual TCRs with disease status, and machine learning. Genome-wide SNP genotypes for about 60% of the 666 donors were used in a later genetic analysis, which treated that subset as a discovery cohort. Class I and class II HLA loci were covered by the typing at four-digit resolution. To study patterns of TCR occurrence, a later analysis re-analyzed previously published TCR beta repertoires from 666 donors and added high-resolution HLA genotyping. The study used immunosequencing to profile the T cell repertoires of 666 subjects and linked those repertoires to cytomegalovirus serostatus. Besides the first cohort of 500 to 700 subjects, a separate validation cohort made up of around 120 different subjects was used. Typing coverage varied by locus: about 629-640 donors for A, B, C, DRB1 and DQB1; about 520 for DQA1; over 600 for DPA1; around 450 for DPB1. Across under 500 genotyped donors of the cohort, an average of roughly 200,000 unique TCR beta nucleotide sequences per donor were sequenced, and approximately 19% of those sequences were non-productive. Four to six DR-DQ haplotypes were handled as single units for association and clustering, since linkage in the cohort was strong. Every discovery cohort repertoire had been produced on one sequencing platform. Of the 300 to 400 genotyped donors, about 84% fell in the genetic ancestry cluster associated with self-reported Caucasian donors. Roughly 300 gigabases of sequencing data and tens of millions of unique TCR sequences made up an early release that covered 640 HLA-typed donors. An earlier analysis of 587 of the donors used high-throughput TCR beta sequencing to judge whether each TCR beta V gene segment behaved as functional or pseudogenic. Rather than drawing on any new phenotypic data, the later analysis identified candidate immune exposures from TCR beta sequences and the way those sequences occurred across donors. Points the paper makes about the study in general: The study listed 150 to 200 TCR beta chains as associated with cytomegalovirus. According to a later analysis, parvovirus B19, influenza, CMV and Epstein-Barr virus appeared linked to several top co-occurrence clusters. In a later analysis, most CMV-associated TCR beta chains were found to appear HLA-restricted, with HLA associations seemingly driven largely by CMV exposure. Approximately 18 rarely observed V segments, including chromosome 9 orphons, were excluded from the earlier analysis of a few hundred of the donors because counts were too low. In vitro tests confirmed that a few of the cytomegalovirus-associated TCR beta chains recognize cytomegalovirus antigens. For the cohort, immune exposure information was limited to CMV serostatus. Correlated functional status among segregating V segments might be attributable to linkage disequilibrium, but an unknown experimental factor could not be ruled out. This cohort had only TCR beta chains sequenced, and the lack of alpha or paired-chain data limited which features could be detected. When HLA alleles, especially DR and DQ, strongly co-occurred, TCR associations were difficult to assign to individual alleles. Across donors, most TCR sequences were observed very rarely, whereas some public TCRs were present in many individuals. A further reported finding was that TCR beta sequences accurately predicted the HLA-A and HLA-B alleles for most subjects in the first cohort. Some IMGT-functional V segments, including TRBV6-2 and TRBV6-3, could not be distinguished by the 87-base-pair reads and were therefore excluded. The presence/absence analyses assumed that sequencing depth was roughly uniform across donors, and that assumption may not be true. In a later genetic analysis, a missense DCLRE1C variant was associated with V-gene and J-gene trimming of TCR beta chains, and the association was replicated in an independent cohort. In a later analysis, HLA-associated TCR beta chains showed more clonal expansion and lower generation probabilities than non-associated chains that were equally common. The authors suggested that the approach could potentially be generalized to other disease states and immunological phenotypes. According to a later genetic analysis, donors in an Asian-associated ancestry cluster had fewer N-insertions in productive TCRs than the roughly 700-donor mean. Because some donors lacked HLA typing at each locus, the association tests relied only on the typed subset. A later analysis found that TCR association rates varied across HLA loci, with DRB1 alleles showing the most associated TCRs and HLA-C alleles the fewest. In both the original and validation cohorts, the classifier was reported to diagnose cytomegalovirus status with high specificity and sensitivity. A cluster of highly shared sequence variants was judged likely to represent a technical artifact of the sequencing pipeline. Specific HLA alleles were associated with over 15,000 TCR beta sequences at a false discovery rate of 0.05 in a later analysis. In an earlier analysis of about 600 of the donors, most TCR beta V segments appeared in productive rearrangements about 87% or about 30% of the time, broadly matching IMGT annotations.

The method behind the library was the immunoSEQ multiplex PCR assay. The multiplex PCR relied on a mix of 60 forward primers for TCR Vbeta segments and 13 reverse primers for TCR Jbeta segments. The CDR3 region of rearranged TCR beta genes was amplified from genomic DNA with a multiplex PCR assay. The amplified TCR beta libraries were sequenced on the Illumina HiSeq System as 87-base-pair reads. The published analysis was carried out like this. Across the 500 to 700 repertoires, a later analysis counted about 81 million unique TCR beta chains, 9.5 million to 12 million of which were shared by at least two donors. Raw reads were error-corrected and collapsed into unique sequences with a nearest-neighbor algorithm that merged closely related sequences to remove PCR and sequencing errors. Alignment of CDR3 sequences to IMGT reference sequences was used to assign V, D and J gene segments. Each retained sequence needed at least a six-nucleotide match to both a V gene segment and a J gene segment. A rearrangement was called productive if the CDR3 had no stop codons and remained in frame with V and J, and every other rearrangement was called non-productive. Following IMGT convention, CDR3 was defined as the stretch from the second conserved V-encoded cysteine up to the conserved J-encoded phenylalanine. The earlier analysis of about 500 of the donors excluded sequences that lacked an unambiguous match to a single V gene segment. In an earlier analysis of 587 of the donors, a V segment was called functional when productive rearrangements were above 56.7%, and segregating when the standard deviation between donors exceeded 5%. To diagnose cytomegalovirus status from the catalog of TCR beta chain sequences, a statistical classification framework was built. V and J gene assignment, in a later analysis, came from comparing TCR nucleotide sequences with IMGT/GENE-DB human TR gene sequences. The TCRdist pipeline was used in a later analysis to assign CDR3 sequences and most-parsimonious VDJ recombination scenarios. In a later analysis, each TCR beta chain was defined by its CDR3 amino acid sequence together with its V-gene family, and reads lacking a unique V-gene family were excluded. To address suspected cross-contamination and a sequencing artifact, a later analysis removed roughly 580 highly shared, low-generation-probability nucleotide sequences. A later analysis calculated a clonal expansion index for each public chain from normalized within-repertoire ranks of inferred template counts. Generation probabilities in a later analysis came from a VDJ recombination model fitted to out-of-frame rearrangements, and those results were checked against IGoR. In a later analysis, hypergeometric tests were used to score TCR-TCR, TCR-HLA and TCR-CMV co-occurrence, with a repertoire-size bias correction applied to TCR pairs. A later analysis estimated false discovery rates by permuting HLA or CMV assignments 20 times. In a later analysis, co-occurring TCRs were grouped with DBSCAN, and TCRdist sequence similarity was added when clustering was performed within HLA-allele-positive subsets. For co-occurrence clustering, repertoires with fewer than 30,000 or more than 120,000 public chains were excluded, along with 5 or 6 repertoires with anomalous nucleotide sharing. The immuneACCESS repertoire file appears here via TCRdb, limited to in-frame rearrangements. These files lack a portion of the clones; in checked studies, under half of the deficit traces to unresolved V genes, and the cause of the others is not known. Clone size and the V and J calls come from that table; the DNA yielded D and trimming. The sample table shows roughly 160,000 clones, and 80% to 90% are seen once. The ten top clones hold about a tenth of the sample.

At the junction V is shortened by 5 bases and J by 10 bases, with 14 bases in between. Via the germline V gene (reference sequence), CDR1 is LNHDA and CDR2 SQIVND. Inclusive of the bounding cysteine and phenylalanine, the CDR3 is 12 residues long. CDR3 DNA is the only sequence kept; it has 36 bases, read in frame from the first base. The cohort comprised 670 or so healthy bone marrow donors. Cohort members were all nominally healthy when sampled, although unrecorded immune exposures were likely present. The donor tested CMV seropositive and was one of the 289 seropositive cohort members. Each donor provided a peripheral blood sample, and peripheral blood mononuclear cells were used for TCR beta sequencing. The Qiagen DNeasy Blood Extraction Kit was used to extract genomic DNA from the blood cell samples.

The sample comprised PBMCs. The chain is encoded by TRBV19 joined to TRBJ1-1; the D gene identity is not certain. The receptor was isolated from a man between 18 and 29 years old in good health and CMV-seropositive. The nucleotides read TGTGCCAGTAGTCTAGGCCCCGAGGGAGCTTTCTTT. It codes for CASSLGPEGAFF.